This TCR beta chain comes out of a study of cytomegalovirus exposure and HLA in healthy donors (dated by TCRdb to 2016 to 2017). Study-wide context: An earlier analysis of some 500 of the donors reported roughly 270 Gb of sequence data and some 100 million unique TCR beta sequences from 150 million to 200 million T cells. An early release that covered about 640 HLA-typed donors contained 300 to 350 gigabases of sequencing data and some 87 million unique TCR sequences. The genetic ancestry cluster associated with self-reported Caucasian donors included roughly four fifths of the roughly 400 genotyped donors. The study was designed to test whether signatures of past pathogen exposure could be identified by cataloging public T cell receptors. The study used immunosequencing to profile the T cell repertoires of several hundred subjects and linked those repertoires to cytomegalovirus serostatus. Along with the roughly 670-subject first cohort, a separate validation cohort of more than 90 different subjects was used. The study combined high-throughput TCR immunosequencing, statistical association of individual TCRs with disease status, and machine learning to predict cytomegalovirus infection status. In a later analysis, previously published TCR beta repertoires from about 670 donors were re-analyzed and high-resolution HLA genotyping was added so that TCR occurrence patterns could be studied. In the later analysis, no new phenotypic data were used to find candidate immune exposures; instead, reliance was placed on TCR beta sequences and their occurrence across donors. An earlier analysis of 587 of the donors applied high-throughput TCR beta sequencing to assess whether each TCR beta V gene segment acted as functional or pseudogenic. Donor age, sex, ethnicity and CMV serostatus were collected together with the repertoire data. Genome-wide SNP genotypes for about 55% of the roughly 670 donors were used in a later genetic analysis, which treated that subset as a discovery cohort. All discovery cohort repertoires had been generated on a single sequencing platform. HLA typing covered class I and class II loci at four-digit resolution. Typing coverage differed by locus: A, B, C, DRB1 and DQB1 were typed in roughly 620-630 donors, DQA1 in roughly 510, DPA1 in 600 to 610, and DPB1 in approximately 450. Roughly 5 DR-DQ haplotypes were treated as single units for association and clustering because of strong linkage in the cohort. Among 300 to 450 genotyped donors of the cohort, an average of approximately 240,000 unique TCR beta nucleotide sequences were sequenced per donor, around 18% of them non-productive.

Libraries came from the immunoSEQ multiplex PCR assay. For the multiplex PCR, a mixture combining 60 forward primers for TCR Vbeta segments and 13 reverse primers for TCR Jbeta segments was used. Amplification of the CDR3 region of rearranged TCR beta genes was performed with a multiplex PCR assay on genomic DNA. The amplified TCR beta libraries were sequenced on the Illumina HiSeq System as 87-base-pair reads. Processing in the source paper ran as follows. A later analysis tallied 75 million to 85 million unique TCR beta chains across the 550 to 850 repertoires, and some 10 million of those chains were shared by two or more donors. To remove PCR and sequencing errors, raw reads were error-corrected and collapsed into unique sequences using a nearest-neighbor algorithm that merged closely related sequences. CDR3 sequences were aligned to IMGT reference sequences to assign V, D and J gene segments. For a sequence to be retained, a match of at least six nucleotides to both a V gene segment and a J gene segment was required. A rearrangement was called productive if the CDR3 had no stop codons and remained in frame with V and J, and every other rearrangement was called non-productive. Following IMGT convention, CDR3 was defined as the stretch from the second conserved V-encoded cysteine up to the conserved J-encoded phenylalanine. In an earlier analysis of roughly 580 of the donors, sequences lacking an unambiguous match to a single V gene segment were excluded. An earlier analysis of 587 of the donors called V segments functional above 56.7% productive rearrangements and segregating when the between-donor standard deviation exceeded 5%. A statistical classification framework was developed to diagnose cytomegalovirus status using the catalog of TCR beta chain sequences. A later analysis assigned V and J genes by comparing TCR nucleotide sequences with IMGT/GENE-DB human TR gene sequences. The TCRdist pipeline was used in a later analysis to assign CDR3 sequences and most-parsimonious VDJ recombination scenarios. In a later analysis, each TCR beta chain was defined by its CDR3 amino acid sequence together with its V-gene family, and reads lacking a unique V-gene family were excluded. A later analysis removed several hundred highly shared, low-generation-probability nucleotide sequences to deal with suspected cross-contamination and a sequencing artifact. For each public chain, a later analysis derived a clonal expansion index from normalized ranks of inferred template counts within each repertoire. In a later analysis, generation probabilities were computed using a VDJ recombination model fitted to out-of-frame rearrangements, and the results were checked against IGoR. In a later analysis, TCR-TCR, TCR-HLA and TCR-CMV co-occurrence was scored with hypergeometric tests, and a repertoire-size bias correction was applied to TCR pairs. To estimate false discovery rates, a later analysis permuted the HLA or CMV assignments 20 times. In a later analysis, co-occurring TCRs were grouped using DBSCAN, and TCRdist sequence similarity was added for clustering within HLA-allele-positive subsets. Repertoires with fewer than 30,000 or more than 120,000 public chains, plus five repertoires with anomalous nucleotide sharing, were excluded from co-occurrence clustering. This is the immuneACCESS table as TCRdb keeps it, with only in-frame sequences that have V and J called. A part of the clones is gone; compared with another copy, unresolved V genes explain less than half, and the rest is unexplained. V and J calls and clone size come straight from that table; D and trimming were deduced from the DNA. Counted in this sample were some 77,000 clones; 80% of them appeared once. Jointly, the top ten make up less than 40% of the sample.

On this clone itself: The antigen it recognizes is unknown. Base qualities are not recorded, but no much larger clone differs from it by a single base.

The CDR3, cysteine through phenylalanine, is 14 amino acids long. Of the read, only the CDR3 DNA is kept; its 42 bases are in frame from base 1. The germline V gene encodes CDR1 MNHEY and CDR2 SMNVEV (reference sequence). V and J are truncated by 6 bases and 7 bases respectively, leaving an intervening sequence of 18 bases. The cohort was made up of approximately 670 healthy bone marrow donors. At the time of sampling, all cohort members were nominally healthy, though unrecorded immune exposures were likely present. The donor tested CMV seropositive, placing the donor among the 290 or so seropositive members of the cohort. A peripheral blood sample was provided by each donor, and peripheral blood mononuclear cells were used for TCR beta sequencing. Genomic DNA extraction from the blood cell samples was performed with the Qiagen DNeasy Blood Extraction Kit. On the study overall, not on this receptor specifically: The study listed 150 to 200 TCR beta chains as associated with cytomegalovirus. In a later analysis, several top co-occurrence clusters were reported to appear linked to parvovirus B19, influenza, CMV and Epstein-Barr virus. In an earlier analysis of roughly 560 of the donors, most TCR beta V segments were observed in productive rearrangements about 87% or about 30% of the time, broadly matching IMGT annotations. The authors suggested that the approach could potentially be generalized to other disease states and immunological phenotypes. Compared with equally common non-associated chains, HLA-associated TCR beta chains in a later analysis were more clonally expanded and had lower generation probabilities. The sequencing pipeline was judged likely to have produced a cluster of highly shared sequence variants as a technical artifact. Across donors, most TCR sequences were observed very rarely, whereas some public TCRs were present in many individuals. The earlier analysis of some 560 of the donors excluded some 15 rarely observed V segments, including chromosome 9 orphons, because counts were too low. Some IMGT-functional V segments, including TRBV6-2 and TRBV6-3, could not be told apart with the 87-base-pair reads, so those segments were excluded. This cohort had only TCR beta chains sequenced, and the lack of alpha or paired-chain data limited which features could be detected. A later analysis found that most CMV-associated TCR beta chains appeared HLA-restricted, with HLA associations seemingly driven largely by CMV exposure. In a later genetic analysis, fewer N-insertions in productive TCRs were reported among donors in an Asian-associated ancestry cluster than the 666-donor mean. A later analysis found that TCR association rates varied across HLA loci, with DRB1 alleles showing the most associated TCRs and HLA-C alleles the fewest. Strong co-occurrence of HLA alleles, especially DR and DQ, made assigning TCR associations to individual alleles difficult. The classifier was reported to diagnose cytomegalovirus status with high specificity and sensitivity in both the original and validation cohorts. Because HLA typing was unavailable for some donors at each locus, only the typed subset was used in association tests. An association between a missense DCLRE1C variant and V-gene and J-gene trimming of TCR beta chains was found in a later genetic analysis and replicated in an independent cohort. For the cohort, immune exposure information was limited to CMV serostatus. The presence/absence analyses assumed that sequencing depth was roughly uniform across donors, and that assumption may not be true. A further reported finding was that TCR beta sequences accurately predicted the HLA-A and HLA-B alleles for most subjects in the first cohort. A few of the identified cytomegalovirus-associated TCR beta chains were confirmed in vitro to be specific for cytomegalovirus antigens. Correlated functional status among segregating V segments might reflect linkage disequilibrium, but an unknown experimental factor could not be ruled out. In a later analysis, some 18,000 TCR beta sequences were associated with specific HLA alleles at a false discovery rate of 0.05.

Input material: PBMCs. The chain employs TRBV27 and TRBJ2-5; TRBD1 is perhaps the D gene, given 6 matching bases. The sequence was obtained from a man between 50 and 59 years old in good health and CMV-seropositive. The bases read TGTGCCAGCAGACCCCGGGACACTCTGGGGACCCAGTACTTC. This translates into CASRPRDTLGTQYF.